The 31 T cell receptor beta chains in this list originate from one sample, sequenced in a study of cytomegalovirus exposure and HLA in healthy donors. Vbeta (60) and Jbeta (13) primers were used in the PCR. Using immunoSEQ multiplex PCR, the repertoire was profiled, and TCRdb retains in-frame clones only, with some absent. The sample has roughly 150,000 clones; 82% are singletons. The sample taken for sequencing was PBMCs. These receptors originate from a girl aged 2 to 10 in good health and CMV-seropositive.

The chain is built from TRBV30 and TRBJ2-6; TRBD1 matches at 10 bases. J lost 12 bases, V lost 7 bases, and 9 bases had no gene match. The CDR3 extends over 13 amino acids. Germline assignment: CDR1 GTSNPN and CDR2 SVGIG (reference sequence). This CDR3 reads CALHWDRGAVLTF. The CDR3 region has the DNA TGTGCCTTACACTGGGACAGGGGAGCCGTCCTGACTTTC. Filled out from reference TRBV30 and TRBJ2-6, the complete variable domain reads SQTIHQWPATLVQPVGSPLSLECTVEGTSNPNLYWYRQAAGRGLQLLFYSVGIGQISSEVPQNLSASRPQDRQFILSSKKLLLSDSGFYLCALHWDRGAVLTFGAGSRLTVL.

CDR3 sequence: CASTRQAGENQPQHF. As DNA, the CDR3 is TGTGCCAGCACTCGACAGGCCGGGGAAAATCAGCCCCAGCATTTT. The chain employs TRBV19 and TRBJ1-5; TRBD1 might be the D (6 bases). The ends were cut back, 9 bases at V and 4 bases at J, with 19 bases in the middle. In germline, CDR1 is LNHDA, CDR2 SQIVND (reference sequence). This CDR3 comprises 15 residues.

The chain has TRBV9 and TRBJ1-4; the D gene is possibly TRBD1 (5 bases). V lost 0 bases and J 7 bases, leaving 7 bases between the germline ends. The CDR3 extends over 13 amino acids. Germline V CDR1 and CDR2: SGDLS, YYNGEE. The CDR3 bases are TGTGCCAGCAGCGTAGCCCAGGGTGAAAAACTGTTTTTT. Its protein product is CASSVAQGEKLFF.

The chain employs TRBV28 and TRBJ1-1; D is unclear. Germline CDR1 reads MDHEN; CDR2 reads SYDVKM. The length of the CDR3 is 12 residues. Trimming shortened V by 5 bases and J by 6 bases, and 10 bases separated the two germline ends. The CDR3, as DNA: TGTGCCAGCAGTCCCGACACCCCTGAAGCTTTCTTT. This gives the protein CASSPDTPEAFF.

The chain has TRBV9 and TRBJ1-5; possible D gene TRBD1, 5 bases. V lost 0 bases to trimming and J lost 2 bases, with 9 bases between them. CDR3 length: 15 amino acids. CDR1 and CDR2 (germline): SGDLS, YYNGEE. The CDR3 here is CASSVGGAGNQPQHF. In DNA form, the CDR3 reads TGTGCCAGCAGCGTAGGGGGCGCAGGCAATCAGCCCCAGCATTTT.

This chain links TRBV6-5 with TRBJ2-7; TRBD2 matches at 9 bases. The germline CDR1 and CDR2 sequences are MNHEY and SVGAGI. Trimming at V came to 7 bases and at J to 6 bases, leaving 7 bases not matched to a gene. The CDR3 contains 13 residues. CDR3 loop: CASTWAGGLEQYF. Written as DNA, the CDR3 is TGTGCCAGCACCTGGGCGGGAGGGCTCGAGCAGTACTTC.

This chain links TRBV30 with TRBJ2-3; 13 positions agree with TRBD2. Germline V gene sequence: CDR1 GTSNPN, CDR2 SVGIG (reference sequence). The CDR3 is made up of 17 amino acids. V lost 1 base to trimming and J lost 8 bases; unmatched junction nucleotides: 12. CDR3 loop: CAWSAPTRLAGGVTQYF. CDR3 sequence (DNA): TGTGCCTGGAGTGCACCTACAAGACTAGCGGGAGGTGTTACGCAGTATTTT. Supplemented by reference TRBV30 and TRBJ2-3, the full variable domain reads SQTIHQWPATLVQPVGSPLSLECTVEGTSNPNLYWYRQAAGRGLQLLFYSVGIGQISSEVPQNLSASRPQDRQFILSSKKLLLSDSGFYLCAWSAPTRLAGGVTQYFGPGTRLTVL.

Here the CDR3 DNA reads TGTGCCAGCAGTTCGGACGGGGATGAAGCTTTCTTT. It codes for CASSSDGDEAFF. The chain is built from TRBV2 and TRBJ1-1; D uncertain. The V end lost 5 bases, the J end lost 7 bases, and 11 bases lay between the germline ends. The CDR3 is 12 amino acids. Germline V CDR1 and CDR2: SNHLY, FYNNEI.

The chain uses TRBV6-6 and TRBJ1-2, with a tentative D call TRBD1 (6 bases). V shed 8 bases and J shed 3 bases, with 16 bases lying between them. The CDR3 loop spans 14 amino acids. Per germline, CDR1 MNHNY and CDR2 SVGAGI (reference sequence). The CDR3 reads CASRRGAMDYGYTF. Written as DNA, the CDR3 is TGTGCCAGCCGCCGGGGGGCGATGGACTATGGCTACACCTTC.

The CDR3 is CAGADVGGSYEQYF. CDR3 coding DNA: TGTGCCGGAGCGGACGTGGGAGGGTCCTACGAGCAGTACTTC. J is TRBJ2-7 and V is TRBV6-1; 7 bases fit TRBD2. The germline CDR1 and CDR2 sequences are MNHNS and SASEGT. V lost 11 bases, J lost 1 base, and 11 bases stayed unmatched. The CDR3 length is 14 residues.

This chain uses TRBV15 with TRBJ2-5, with D tentatively TRBD2 (5 bases). Trimming cost V 3 bases and J 0 bases, with 20 bases left between them. The CDR3 totals 18 residues. CDR1 LNHNV and CDR2 YYDKDF come from the germline V gene (reference sequence). The CDR3 DNA is TGTGCCACCAGCAGCGAAGTCTTCAGTCGGGATTACCAAGAGACCCAGTACTTC. Protein product: CATSSEVFSRDYQETQYF.

The chain carries TRBV2 and TRBJ2-2; the match to TRBD2 covers 10 bases. Losses at the gene ends were 8 bases for V and 8 bases for J; bases not matched to a gene: 14. The CDR3 sequence is 16 residues long. Germline-derived CDR1 and CDR2 are SNHLY and FYNNEI. The CDR3 loop reads CASGVLASGSGGELFF. As DNA, the CDR3 is TGTGCCAGCGGGGTTTTAGCTAGCGGGAGCGGTGGGGAGCTGTTTTTT.

The rearrangement joins TRBV6-1 to TRBJ2-3; 8 nucleotides agree with TRBD2. After removal of 6 bases from V and 0 bases from J, the junction contained 2 bases not matched to a gene. The CDR3 extends over 14 amino acids. CDR1 and CDR2 from the germline V gene are MNHNS and SASEGT. The chain's CDR3 is CASRLAASTDTQYF. The DNA of the CDR3 is TGTGCCAGCAGACTAGCGGCTAGCACAGATACGCAGTATTTT.

The chain employs TRBV9 and TRBJ2-1; 12 nucleotides match TRBD1. Germline-derived CDR1 and CDR2 are SGDLS and YYNGEE. V lost 3 bases to trimming and J lost 7 bases; unmatched junction nucleotides: 5. CDR3 length: 15 amino acids. Here the CDR3 DNA reads TGTGCCAGCAGCGCCGGGACAGGGGGCTATAATGAGCAGTTCTTC. Amino acid sequence: CASSAGTGGYNEQFF.

This clone was picked up one time. CDR3 residues: CSVEQGVLTEQFF. DNA for the CDR3: TGCAGCGTTGAACAGGGGGTCCTGACTGAGCAGTTCTTC. The J gene is TRBJ2-1, the V gene TRBV29-1, with TRBD1 identical over 7 bases. CDR1 is SQVTM and CDR2 is ANQGSEA in the germline V gene. The J segment lost 9 bases and the V segment lost 2 bases, leaving 7 bases of the junction unmatched. This CDR3 is built from 13 residues.

V is TRBV4-2 and J is TRBJ2-2, with TRBD2 identical over 12 bases. CDR3 size: 15 residues. V lost 4 bases, J lost 3 bases, and 0 bases stayed unmatched. Germline V CDR1 and CDR2: LGHNA, YNFKEQ. As DNA, the CDR3 is TGTGCCAGCAGCCGACTAGCGGGAGACACCGGGGAGCTGTTTTTT. This encodes CASSRLAGDTGELFF.

V is TRBV19 and J is TRBJ1-5; 8 bases match TRBD1. J was trimmed by 6 bases and V by 5 bases; bases with no gene match: 9. The CDR3 loop spans 15 amino acids. CDR1 is LNHDA and CDR2 is SQIVND in the germline V gene (reference sequence). CDR3 nucleotides: TGTGCCAGTAGTCTGCCGGACAGGGTAGTTCAGCCCCAGCATTTT. Translating it yields CASSLPDRVVQPQHF.

V is TRBV7-6 and J is TRBJ2-5; unclear D gene. The CDR3 is 16 residues long. Trimming shortened V by 2 bases and J by 3 bases, and 16 bases separated the two germline ends. Germline assignment: CDR1 SGHVS and CDR2 FNYEAQ. CDR3 protein: CASSLNVRQVEETQYF. CDR3 DNA: TGTGCCAGCAGCTTAAACGTAAGGCAGGTGGAAGAGACCCAGTACTTC.

CDR3 DNA sequence: TGCAGCGTCCGCGAGGTCAGCTCTGGAAACACCATATATTTT. Protein: CSVREVSSGNTIYF. This chain links TRBV29-1 with TRBJ1-3; no reliable D call. Germline loops: CDR1 SQVTM, CDR2 ANQGSEA. CDR3 size: 14 residues. V was clipped by 6 bases and J by 0 bases, with 12 bases between them.

The rearrangement joins TRBV30 to TRBJ2-7, with TRBD2 identical over 10 bases. The CDR3 runs to 15 residues. J lost 7 bases, V lost 0 bases, and 9 bases had no gene match. The V gene's germline CDR1 is GTSNPN and CDR2 SVGIG (reference sequence). CDR3 region: CAWSVLQRSGREQYF. The CDR3 DNA sequence: TGTGCCTGGAGTGTCCTTCAGCGTAGCGGGAGGGAGCAGTACTTC. Complete variable domain (other parts from reference TRBV30 and TRBJ2-7): SQTIHQWPATLVQPVGSPLSLECTVEGTSNPNLYWYRQAAGRGLQLLFYSVGIGQISSEVPQNLSASRPQDRQFILSSKKLLLSDSGFYLCAWSVLQRSGREQYFGPGTRLTVT.

V gene TRBV27 combines with J gene TRBJ2-7; no clear D. The CDR3 totals 14 residues. The germline V and J ends were trimmed by 2 bases and 0 bases, with 8 bases remaining between them. From germline, CDR1 is MNHEY and CDR2 SMNVEV (reference sequence). The CDR3 DNA sequence: TGTGCCAGCAGTTTACTAATTAGCTCCTACGAGCAGTACTTC. It translates to CASSLLISSYEQYF.

The table lists this clone with a count of one. The rearrangement links TRBV28 to TRBJ1-1; maybe TRBD1 (5 bases). Germline V gene lookup returns CDR1 MDHEN and CDR2 SYDVKM. This CDR3 is 15 amino acids long. Trimming pared 3 bases from V and 6 bases from J, leaving 17 bases between. CDR3 sequence: CASSLRGPYVAEAFF. The CDR3 DNA is TGTGCCAGCAGTTTGCGGGGCCCTTATGTCGCTGAAGCTTTCTTT.

This clone has just a few counts. The gene calls are TRBV5-1 and TRBJ1-1, with D unresolved. This CDR3 is 14 amino acids long. CDR1 and CDR2 from the germline V gene are SGHRS and YFSETQ. V gave up 4 bases and J gave up 4 bases, with 14 bases separating them. CDR3 amino acids: CASSPGSAGTEAFF. CDR3 coding DNA: TGCGCCAGCAGCCCTGGGAGCGCGGGCACTGAAGCTTTCTTT.

The chain links TRBV5-1 to TRBJ2-1; D may be TRBD2 (6 bases). Germline lookup yields CDR1 SGHRS and CDR2 YFSETQ. V lost 5 bases and J lost 6, with 15 bases in between. There are 14 residues in the CDR3. The CDR3 region has the DNA TGCGCCAGCAGTCCCGGGAGCTTTGGCAATGAGCAGTTCTTC. Protein sequence: CASSPGSFGNEQFF. The full variable domain, completed using reference TRBV5-1 and TRBJ2-1, is KAGVTQTPRYLIKTRGQQVTLSCSPISGHRSVSWYQQTPGQGLQFLFEYFSETQRNKGNFPGRFSGRQFSNSRSEMNVSTLELGDSALYLCASSPGSFGNEQFFGPGTRLTVL.

The chain is built from TRBV4-2 and TRBJ1-2; D is perhaps TRBD1 (6 bases). Per the germline V gene, CDR1 is LGHNA and CDR2 is YNFKEQ. Trimming removed 3 bases from V and 2 bases from J, with 16 bases in between. CDR3 length: 16 residues. This chain's CDR3 is CASSHKTGTLNYGYTF. Written as DNA, the CDR3 is TGTGCCAGCAGCCACAAAACAGGGACCCTAAACTATGGCTACACCTTC.

The chain combines TRBV7-3 with TRBJ2-1; perhaps TRBD1 as D (7 bases). V was pared by 5 bases and J by 8 bases, with 22 bases between. The CDR3 extends over 16 amino acids. Germline CDR1 reads SGHTA; CDR2 reads FQGTGA. This chain's CDR3 is CASSPSGHTRGDEQFF. Here the CDR3 DNA reads TGTGCCAGCAGCCCTTCGGGACACACCAGGGGGGATGAGCAGTTCTTC.

This clone turned up a few times. This sequence joins TRBV7-9 and TRBJ1-3; the D gene is possibly TRBD1 (5 bases). The CDR3 is made up of 16 amino acids. With 5 bases removed from V and 0 bases from J, the gap between germline ends came to 14 bases. CDR1 is SEHNR and CDR2 is FQNEAQ in the germline V gene (reference sequence). CDR3 sequence: CASSTLDRSSGNTIYF. The CDR3, as DNA: TGTGCCAGCAGCACCCTCGACAGAAGCTCTGGAAACACCATATATTTT.

This clone was counted between two and nine times. The gene calls are TRBV10-3 and TRBJ2-4; 9 bases agree with TRBD2. Germline assignment: CDR1 ENHRY and CDR2 SYGVKD. The CDR3 totals 14 residues. V shed 8 bases, J shed 2 bases, and the junction held 4 bases outside the gene matches. CDR3 DNA: TGTGCCATCGGAGCGGGAGGCCCCAAAAACATTCAGTACTTC. Translated, it gives CAIGAGGPKNIQYF.

The chain combines TRBV5-1 with TRBJ2-7, with 9 positions matching TRBD2. This CDR3 comprises 15 residues. CDR1 is SGHRS, CDR2 YFSETQ, per germline. V shed 4 bases and J 3 bases; nucleotides not matched to a gene: 8. The CDR3 DNA reads as TGCGCCAGCAGCCCAAGCGGGGGGACGGGCTACGAGCAGTACTTC. As protein: CASSPSGGTGYEQYF.

The V call is TRBV30, the J call TRBJ1-2; unclear D gene. The CDR3 is 13 amino acids. In germline, CDR1 is GTSNPN, CDR2 SVGIG (reference sequence). Deletions cut 0 bases from V and 3 bases from J, with 8 bases between. CDR3: CAWSVRPDYGYTF. CDR3 nucleotides: TGTGCCTGGAGTGTACGCCCGGACTATGGCTACACCTTC.

This rearrangement joins TRBV5-1 to TRBJ1-6, with D unclear. The germline V gene has CDR1 SGHRS and CDR2 YFSETQ. V was trimmed by 3 bases and J by 7 bases, leaving 5 bases between them. The CDR3 loop spans 12 amino acids. The CDR3 sequence is CASSSLNSPLHF. DNA of the CDR3: TGCGCCAGCAGCTCCCTCAATTCACCCCTCCACTTT.